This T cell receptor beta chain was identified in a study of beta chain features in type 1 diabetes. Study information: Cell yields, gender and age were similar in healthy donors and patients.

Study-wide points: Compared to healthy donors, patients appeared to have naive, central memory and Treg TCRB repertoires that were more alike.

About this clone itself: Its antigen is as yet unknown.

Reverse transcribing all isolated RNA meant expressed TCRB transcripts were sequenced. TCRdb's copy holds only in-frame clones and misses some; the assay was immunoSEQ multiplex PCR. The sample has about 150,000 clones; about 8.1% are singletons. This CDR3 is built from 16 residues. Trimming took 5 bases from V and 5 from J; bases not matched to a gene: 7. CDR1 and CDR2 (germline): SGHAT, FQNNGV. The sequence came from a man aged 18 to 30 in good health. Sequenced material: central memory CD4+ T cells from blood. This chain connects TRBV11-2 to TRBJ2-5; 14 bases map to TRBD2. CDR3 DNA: TGTGCCAGCAGCCGGGGGACTAGCGGGAGCCGGGAGACCCAGTACTTC. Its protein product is CASSRGTSGSRETQYF.